At least ten counts were recorded for the clone carrying this TCR beta chain. CDR3 size: 13 residues. Between the trimmed V and J ends, which lost 2 bases and 3 bases, there was a span of 8 bases. The germline CDR1 and CDR2 sequences are MNHNY and SVGAGI (reference sequence). The use of genomic DNA as template underpinned the TCR beta VDJ and CDR3 profiling. TCRdb itself ran the reads through MiXCR, one entry per CDR3 protein. The table lists around 500,000 distinct CDR3 sequences, approximately 33% of them singletons. These data come from a study of CD8+CD57+ T cells in acquired aplastic anemia. An expansion of CD8+CD57+ cells by flow cytometry had been shown in patients chosen for sequencing.

The TCR originated in a human donor with aplastic anemia. The chain uses TRBV6-6 and TRBJ2-7; D is possibly TRBD1 or TRBD2 (5 bases each). Source material: sorted CD4+, CD8+, or CD8+CD57+ T cells (not recorded which) from PBMCs. The CDR3, as DNA: TGTGCCAGCAGTTACAGGGACGGCTACGAGCAGTACTTC. This encodes CASSYRDGYEQYF.